This section outlines one T cell receptor (beta chain) sequence together with its context. One end of the junction does not line up with germline, which may come from a read error. TCRdb itself ran the 5' RACE reads through MiXCR, one entry per CDR3 protein. The sample includes hundreds of thousands of distinct CDR3 sequences, roughly 8.4% of them seen just once. This CDR3 is 17 amino acids long. Germline V lookup: CDR1 LGHDT, CDR2 YNNKEL (reference sequence). The record originates from a study of T cells after yellow fever vaccination. The sequenced sample was PBMCs, obtained approximately 47 days after the first yellow fever vaccination. The receptor was isolated from a man younger than 35 who received the YFV17D yellow fever vaccine. The chain joins TRBV3-1 to TRBJ2-2; TRBD1 is a possible D gene (6 bases). The CDR3 spells CASSAHRTASNTWELFF. CDR3 coding DNA: TGTGCCAGCAGCGCCCACCGGACAGCATCAAACACCTGGGAGCTGTTTTTT.